This passage covers 18 T cell receptor beta chains from one sample sequenced in a study of T cell clonotyping in hematopoietic cell transplantation. Sequencing used immunoSEQ multiplex PCR; TCRdb keeps in-frame clones, though not all of them. The sample holds tens of thousands of clones, more than 75% seen once. Time point defined: recipient sample about 28 days before transplant, after cytoreduction. Material: peripheral blood mononuclear cells, obtained before stem cell transplant. The receptor source for this set is a man in his fifties or sixties with biphenotypic leukemia. Some clones in this sample may be carry-over from other donors' samples.

CDR3 residues: CSVEDGPYEQYF. CDR3 DNA sequence: TGCAGCGTTGAAGACGGACCCTACGAGCAGTACTTC. The chain is built from TRBV29-1 and TRBJ2-7, with D hard to call. The V end lost 0 bases, the J end lost 2 bases, and 5 bases lay between the germline ends. This CDR3 region has 12 residues. The germline V gene has CDR1 SQVTM and CDR2 ANQGSEA.

The chain joins TRBV28 to TRBJ2-7, with 12 bases fitting TRBD2. The CDR3 runs 14 residues. Germline values: CDR1 MDHEN, CDR2 SYDVKM. The V and J ends lost 5 bases and 5 bases, in that order; junction bases with no gene match: 4. The CDR3: CASSRLAGENEQYF. Written as DNA, the CDR3 is TGTGCCAGCAGTCGACTAGCGGGAGAAAACGAGCAGTACTTC.

V and J are TRBV6-5 and TRBJ2-7; D uncertain. The CDR3 runs 12 residues. V lost 2 bases and J lost 3, with 5 bases in between. CDR1 is MNHEY and CDR2 is SVGAGI in the germline V gene. CDR3 loop: CASSYEGYEQYF. CDR3 DNA: TGTGCCAGCAGTTACGAAGGCTACGAGCAGTACTTC.

The chain has TRBV28 and TRBJ2-2; D unresolved. The CDR3 extends over 16 amino acids. Germline V gives CDR1 MDHEN, CDR2 SYDVKM. Trimming took 3 bases from V and 1 from J, leaving 12 bases between them. CDR3 sequence reads: CASSFLGRVNTGELFF. CDR3 DNA sequence: TGTGCCAGCAGTTTCTTAGGGCGAGTGAACACCGGGGAGCTGTTTTTT.

The chain couples TRBV28 to TRBJ2-2; 10 bases are shared with TRBD2. This CDR3 is built from 14 residues. The J segment lost 6 bases and the V segment lost 10 bases, leaving 8 bases of the junction unmatched. The germline gives CDR1 MDHEN, CDR2 SYDVKM. The CDR3 sequence: CATVLAGASGELFF. For the CDR3, the DNA is TGTGCCACTGTGCTAGCGGGAGCTTCCGGGGAGCTGTTTTTT.

The J gene is TRBJ1-5, the V gene TRBV19; D gene ambiguous. Trimming left V 10 bases short and J 5 bases short, with 15 bases between. In germline, CDR1 is LNHDA, CDR2 SQIVND (reference sequence). The CDR3 has 13 residues. CDR3 region: CATSTRFDQPQHF. In nucleotides, the CDR3 is TGTGCCACCTCGACCAGGTTCGATCAGCCCCAGCATTTT. The full variable domain, rest sourced from reference TRBV19 and TRBJ1-5, is DGGITQSPKYLFRKEGQNVTLSCEQNLNHDAMYWYRQDPGQGLRLIYYSQIVNDFQKGDIAEGYSVSREKKESFPLTVTSAQKNPTAFYLCATSTRFDQPQHFGDGTRLSIL.

This rearrangement joins TRBV29-1 to TRBJ1-1; D ambiguous. The CDR3 spans 11 residues. Germline V gives CDR1 SQVTM, CDR2 ANQGSEA. The V gene lost 7 bases and the J gene lost 8 bases, with 14 bases spanning the gap. CDR3 sequence (DNA): TGCAGCGCCGCATTCTCGGTAGAAGCTTTCTTT. This gives the protein CSAAFSVEAFF.

The gene calls are TRBV15 and TRBJ1-2; TRBD1 matches at 8 bases. After removal of 3 bases from V and 5 bases from J, the junction contained 17 bases not matched to a gene. The CDR3 covers 18 residues. Germline V gene data show CDR1 as LNHNV and CDR2 as YYDKDF (reference sequence). The CDR3 loop is CATSRRYRGGRTQYGYTF. The CDR3 coding sequence is TGTGCCACCAGCAGGAGATACAGGGGGGGGAGAACTCAATATGGCTACACCTTC.

The chain carries TRBV18 and TRBJ2-3; no reliable D call. Per germline, CDR1 KGHSH and CDR2 LQKENI. V lost 2 bases, J lost 3 bases, and 12 bases lay in between. CDR3 size: 15 residues. CDR3 nucleotide sequence: TGTGCCAGCTCACCATATCCCCTTAGGACAGATACGCAGTATTTT. Translation: CASSPYPLRTDTQYF.

This clone has only a few counts. This rearrangement joins TRBV10-3 to TRBJ1-1; D perhaps matches TRBD1 (6 bases). Trimming cost V 2 bases and J 5 bases, with 9 bases left between them. The length of the CDR3 is 13 residues. Germline CDR1 is ENHRY and CDR2 is SYGVKD. The CDR3 DNA reads TGTGCCATCAGTGAGGGGGGCGCGACTGAAGCTTTCTTT. Residues: CAISEGGATEAFF.

V and J are TRBV2 and TRBJ2-7; tentatively, D is TRBD1 (5 bases). V was trimmed by 8 bases and J by 1 base, leaving 12 bases between them. The CDR3 consists of 13 residues. The germline V gene has CDR1 SNHLY and CDR2 FYNNEI. CDR3 loop: CASGPDSSYEQYF. The CDR3 bases are TGTGCCAGCGGACCCGACAGTTCCTACGAGCAGTACTTC.

This clone occurred once. This chain links TRBV28 with TRBJ2-1; D gene uncertain. The CDR3 has 15 amino acids. Looked up from germline, CDR1 is MDHEN and CDR2 is SYDVKM. Trimming pared 4 bases from V and 0 bases from J, leaving 10 bases between. CDR3 bases: TGTGCCAGCAGTTACAACCCCAGCTCCTACAATGAGCAGTTCTTC. Its protein product is CASSYNPSSYNEQFF.

The gene calls are TRBV6-1 and TRBJ1-5, with D unresolved. The V end was cut by 6 bases, the J end by 1 base, with 10 bases between. The CDR3 runs 14 residues. Germline CDR1 is MNHNS and CDR2 is SASEGT. As DNA, the CDR3 is TGTGCCAGCAGGGTCGATTGGAGCAATCAGCCCCAGCATTTT. Translation: CASRVDWSNQPQHF.

The rearrangement joins TRBV20-1 to TRBJ2-5; no clear D gene. Deletions cut 7 bases from V and 5 bases from J, with 8 bases between. From germline, CDR1 is DFQATT and CDR2 SNEGSKA (reference sequence). This CDR3 spans 10 amino acids. CDR3 DNA sequence: TGCAGTGTTTCCCTGGAGACCCAGTACTTC. Translating it yields CSVSLETQYF.

This clone showed up just once. This chain uses TRBV13 with TRBJ1-3, with D maybe TRBD1 (6 bases). Looked up from germline, CDR1 is PRHDT and CDR2 is FYEKMQ (reference sequence). The CDR3 consists of 14 residues. The V gene lost 4 bases and the J gene lost 2 bases, with 9 bases spanning the gap. The CDR3 DNA reads as TGTGCCAGCAGCTACACAGGGACTGGAAACACCATATATTTT. Encoded protein: CASSYTGTGNTIYF.

This sequence joins TRBV9 and TRBJ2-2, with D perhaps TRBD1 (6 bases). V was trimmed by 4 bases and J by 8 bases, leaving 12 bases between them. Looked up from germline, CDR1 is SGDLS and CDR2 is YYNGEE. CDR3 size: 13 residues. The CDR3, as DNA: TGTGCCAGCAGCAGGGGGAGCGCGGGGGAGCTGTTTTTT. Translating it yields CASSRGSAGELFF.

The chain employs TRBV5-1 and TRBJ1-1; 7 bases fit TRBD1. V dropped 5 bases and J dropped 5; count of bases not matched to a gene: 9. CDR1 is SGHRS, CDR2 YFSETQ, per germline. The CDR3 covers 14 residues. As DNA, the CDR3 is TGCGCCAGCAGAGAGGGAGGGGGCGGAACTGAAGCTTTCTTT. This codes for CASREGGGGTEAFF.

The V and J genes are TRBV25-1 and TRBJ2-3; D is unresolved. Per the germline V gene, CDR1 is MGHDK and CDR2 is SYGVNS. V lost 6 bases and J lost 4, with 8 bases in between. The CDR3 spans 12 residues. In DNA form, the CDR3 reads TGTGCCAGCAGAGATAGAGCAGATACGCAGTATTTT. Translation gives CASRDRADTQYF.